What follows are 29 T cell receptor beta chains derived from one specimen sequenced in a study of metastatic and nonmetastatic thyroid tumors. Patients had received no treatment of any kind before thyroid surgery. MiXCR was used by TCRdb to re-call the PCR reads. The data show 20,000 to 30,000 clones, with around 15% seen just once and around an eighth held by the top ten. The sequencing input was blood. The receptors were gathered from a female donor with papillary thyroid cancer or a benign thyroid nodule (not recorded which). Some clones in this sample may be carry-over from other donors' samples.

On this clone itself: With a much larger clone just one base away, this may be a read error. The CDR3 coding sequence is TGTGCCAGCAGTGGGCTGACAGGGGTTAATGAAAAACTGTTTTTT. This encodes CASSGLTGVNEKLFF. This chain uses TRBV2 with TRBJ1-4, with TRBD1 identical over 8 bases. Germline CDR1 and CDR2: SNHLY and FYNNEI. This CDR3 is 15 amino acids long. V gave up 4 bases and J gave up 4 bases; unmatched junction bases: 5.

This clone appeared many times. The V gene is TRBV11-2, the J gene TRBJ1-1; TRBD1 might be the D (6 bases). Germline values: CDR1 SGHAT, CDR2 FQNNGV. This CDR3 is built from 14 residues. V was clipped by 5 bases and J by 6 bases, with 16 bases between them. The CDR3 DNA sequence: TGTGCCAGCAGCCAAACTGGCGGGGGGCCTGAAGCTTTCTTT. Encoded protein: CASSQTGGGPEAFF.

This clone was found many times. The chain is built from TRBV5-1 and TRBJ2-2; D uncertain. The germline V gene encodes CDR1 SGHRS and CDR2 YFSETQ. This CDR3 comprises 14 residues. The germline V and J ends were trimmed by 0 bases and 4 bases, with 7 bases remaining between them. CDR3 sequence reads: CASSLGQPTGELFF. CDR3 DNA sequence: TGCGCCAGCAGCTTGGGCCAACCCACCGGGGAGCTGTTTTTT.

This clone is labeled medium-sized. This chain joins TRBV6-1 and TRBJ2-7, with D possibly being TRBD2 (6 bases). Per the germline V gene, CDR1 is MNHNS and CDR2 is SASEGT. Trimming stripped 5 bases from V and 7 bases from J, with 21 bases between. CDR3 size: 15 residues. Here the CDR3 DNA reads TGTGCCAGCAGTTTACCGTCAGGAGGGTATGAGGAGCAGTACTTC. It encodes CASSLPSGGYEEQYF.

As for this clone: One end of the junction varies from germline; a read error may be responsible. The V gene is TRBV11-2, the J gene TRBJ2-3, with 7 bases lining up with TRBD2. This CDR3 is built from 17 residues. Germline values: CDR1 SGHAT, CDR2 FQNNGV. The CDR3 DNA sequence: TGTTCCAGCAGCTTATGGGTTGTGGGAGGGCCATTTGATACGCAGTATTTT. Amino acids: CSSSLWVVGGPFDTQYF.

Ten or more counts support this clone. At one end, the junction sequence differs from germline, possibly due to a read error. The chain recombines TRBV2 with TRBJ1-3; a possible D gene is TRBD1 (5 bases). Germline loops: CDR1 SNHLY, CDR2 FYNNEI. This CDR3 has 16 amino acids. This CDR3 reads CATSGTASPSGSTIYF. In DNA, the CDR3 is TGTGCCACATCCGGGACTGCCTCTCCTTCTGGAAGCACCATATATTTT.

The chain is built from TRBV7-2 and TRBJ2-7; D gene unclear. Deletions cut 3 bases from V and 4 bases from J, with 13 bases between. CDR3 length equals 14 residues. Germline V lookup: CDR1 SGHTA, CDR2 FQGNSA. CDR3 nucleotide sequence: TGTGCCAGCAGCTTGGGCACAGCCCGTTACGAGCAGTACTTC. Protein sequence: CASSLGTARYEQYF.

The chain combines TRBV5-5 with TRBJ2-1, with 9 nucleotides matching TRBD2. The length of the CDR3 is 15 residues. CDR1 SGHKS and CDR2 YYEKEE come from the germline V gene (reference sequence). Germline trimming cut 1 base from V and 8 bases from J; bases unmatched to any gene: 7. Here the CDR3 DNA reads TGTGCCAGCAGCTTGTATCCAGCGGGGGGCTATGAGCAGTTCTTC. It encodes CASSLYPAGGYEQFF.

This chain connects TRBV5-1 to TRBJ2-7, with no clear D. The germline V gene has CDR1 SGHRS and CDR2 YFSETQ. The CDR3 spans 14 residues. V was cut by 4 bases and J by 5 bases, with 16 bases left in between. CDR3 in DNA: TGCGCCAGCAGCCTCGACCCGAAAGGCCACGAGCAGTACTTC. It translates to CASSLDPKGHEQYF.

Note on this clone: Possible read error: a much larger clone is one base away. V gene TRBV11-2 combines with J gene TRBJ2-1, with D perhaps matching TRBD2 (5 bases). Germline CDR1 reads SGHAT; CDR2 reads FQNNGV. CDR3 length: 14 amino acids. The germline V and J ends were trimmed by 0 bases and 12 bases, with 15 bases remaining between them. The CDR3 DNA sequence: TGTGCCAGCAGCTTAGAACTAGGGCCGAGGGTGCAGTTCTTC. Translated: CASSLELGPRVQFF.

The CDR3 here is CSVSTRDRVMLVDFWELFF. The CDR3, as DNA: TGCAGTGTTTCGACCCGGGACAGGGTTATGCTAGTCGATTTCTGGGAGCTGTTTTTT. The chain carries TRBV20-1 and TRBJ2-2, with TRBD1 identical over 9 bases. Germline-derived CDR1 and CDR2 are DFQATT and SNEGSKA (reference sequence). The CDR3 is 19 amino acids. V shed 7 bases and J 9 bases; nucleotides not matched to a gene: 27.

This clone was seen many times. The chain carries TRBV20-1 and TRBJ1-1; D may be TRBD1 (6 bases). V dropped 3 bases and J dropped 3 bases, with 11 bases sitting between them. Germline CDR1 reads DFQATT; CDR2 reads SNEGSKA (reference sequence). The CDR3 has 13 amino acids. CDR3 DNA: TGCAGTGCTAGCATCAGGGGATACACTGAAGCTTTCTTT. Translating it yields CSASIRGYTEAFF.

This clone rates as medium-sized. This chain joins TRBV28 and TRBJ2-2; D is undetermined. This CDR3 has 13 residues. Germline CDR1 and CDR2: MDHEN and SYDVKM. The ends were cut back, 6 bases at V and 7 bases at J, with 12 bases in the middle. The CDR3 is CASSNRGVGELFF. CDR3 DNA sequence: TGTGCCAGCAGCAACCGTGGAGTCGGGGAGCTGTTTTTT.

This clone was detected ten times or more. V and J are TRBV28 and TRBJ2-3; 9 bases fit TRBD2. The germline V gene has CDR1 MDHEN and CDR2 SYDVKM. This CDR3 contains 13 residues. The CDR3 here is CGVLAGNTDTQYF. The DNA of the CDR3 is TGTGGCGTCCTAGCGGGAAACACAGATACGCAGTATTTT.

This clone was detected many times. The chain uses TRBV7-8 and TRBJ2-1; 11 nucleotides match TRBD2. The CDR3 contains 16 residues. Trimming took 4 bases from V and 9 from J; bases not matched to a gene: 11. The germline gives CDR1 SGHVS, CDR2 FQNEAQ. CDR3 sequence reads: CASSSRPGLAEVEQFF. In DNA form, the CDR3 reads TGTGCCAGCAGCTCAAGACCGGGACTAGCGGAGGTTGAGCAGTTCTTC.

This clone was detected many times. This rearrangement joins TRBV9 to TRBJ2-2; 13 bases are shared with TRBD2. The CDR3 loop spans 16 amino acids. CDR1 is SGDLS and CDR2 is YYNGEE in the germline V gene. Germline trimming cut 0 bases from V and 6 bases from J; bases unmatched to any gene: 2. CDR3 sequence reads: CASSVALAGGPGELFF. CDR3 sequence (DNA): TGTGCCAGCAGCGTAGCACTAGCGGGAGGGCCCGGGGAGCTGTTTTTT.

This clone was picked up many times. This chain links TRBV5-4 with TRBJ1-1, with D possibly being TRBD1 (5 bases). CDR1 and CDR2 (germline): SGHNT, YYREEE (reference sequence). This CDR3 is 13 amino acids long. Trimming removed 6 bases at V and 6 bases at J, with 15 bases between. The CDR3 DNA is TGTGCCAGCAAATTGGCGGCGGGGGCTGAAGCTTTCTTT. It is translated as CASKLAAGAEAFF.

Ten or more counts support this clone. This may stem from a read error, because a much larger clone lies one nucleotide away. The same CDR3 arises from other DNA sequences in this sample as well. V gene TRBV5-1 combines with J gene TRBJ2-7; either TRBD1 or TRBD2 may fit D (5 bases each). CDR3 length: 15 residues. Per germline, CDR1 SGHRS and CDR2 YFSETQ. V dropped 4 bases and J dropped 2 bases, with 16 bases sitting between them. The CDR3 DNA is TGCGCCAGCAGCCCCGGGACGAGCGCCACCTACGAGCAGTACTTC. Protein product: CASSPGTSATYEQYF.

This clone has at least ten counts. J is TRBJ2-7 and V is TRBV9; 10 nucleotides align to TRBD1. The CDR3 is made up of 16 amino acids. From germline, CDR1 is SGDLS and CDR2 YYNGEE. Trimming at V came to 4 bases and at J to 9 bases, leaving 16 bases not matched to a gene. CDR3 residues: CASSTQPGQGKGGQYF. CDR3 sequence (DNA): TGTGCCAGCAGCACCCAACCGGGACAGGGGAAGGGAGGGCAGTACTTC.

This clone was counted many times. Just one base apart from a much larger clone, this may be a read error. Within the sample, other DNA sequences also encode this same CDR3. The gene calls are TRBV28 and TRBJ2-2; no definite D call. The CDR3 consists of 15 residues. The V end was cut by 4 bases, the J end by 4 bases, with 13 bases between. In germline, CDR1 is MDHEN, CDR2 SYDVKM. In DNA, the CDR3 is TGTGCCAGCAGTTGGGGTGGGATGTTCACCGGGGAGCTGTTTTTT. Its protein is CASSWGGMFTGELFF. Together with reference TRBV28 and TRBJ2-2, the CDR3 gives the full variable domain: DVKVTQSSRYLVKRTGEKVFLECVQDMDHENMFWYRQDPGLGLRLIYFSYDVKMKEKGDIPEGYSVSREKKERFSLILESASTNQTSMYLCASSWGGMFTGELFFGEGSRLTVL.

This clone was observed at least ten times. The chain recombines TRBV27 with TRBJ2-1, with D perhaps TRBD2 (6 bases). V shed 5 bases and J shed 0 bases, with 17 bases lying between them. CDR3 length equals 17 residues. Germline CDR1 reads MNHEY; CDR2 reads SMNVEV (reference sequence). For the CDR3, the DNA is TGTGCCAGCAGTCCCTCCCTAGCGCTCAGCTCCTACAATGAGCAGTTCTTC. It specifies CASSPSLALSSYNEQFF.

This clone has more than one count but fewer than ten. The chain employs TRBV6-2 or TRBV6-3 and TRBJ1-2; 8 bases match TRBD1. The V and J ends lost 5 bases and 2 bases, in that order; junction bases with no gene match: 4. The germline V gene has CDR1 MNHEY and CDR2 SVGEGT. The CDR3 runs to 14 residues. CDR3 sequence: CASSPGGDNYGYTF. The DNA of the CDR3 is TGTGCCAGCAGTCCAGGGGGCGACAACTATGGCTACACCTTC.

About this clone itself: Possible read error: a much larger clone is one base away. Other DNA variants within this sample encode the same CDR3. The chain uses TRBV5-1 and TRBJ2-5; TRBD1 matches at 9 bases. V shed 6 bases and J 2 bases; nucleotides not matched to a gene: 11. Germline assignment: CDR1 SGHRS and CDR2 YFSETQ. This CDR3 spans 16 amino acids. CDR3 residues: CASKETPGQGQETQYF. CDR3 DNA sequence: TGCGCCAGCAAAGAGACACCGGGACAGGGTCAAGAGACCCAGTACTTC.

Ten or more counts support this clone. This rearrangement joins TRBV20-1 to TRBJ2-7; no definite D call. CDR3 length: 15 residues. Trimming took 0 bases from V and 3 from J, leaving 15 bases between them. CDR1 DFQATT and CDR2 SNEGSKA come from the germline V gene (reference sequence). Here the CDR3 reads CSARDLASMVYEQYF. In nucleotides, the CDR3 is TGCAGTGCTAGAGATCTCGCTTCCATGGTCTACGAGCAGTACTTC.

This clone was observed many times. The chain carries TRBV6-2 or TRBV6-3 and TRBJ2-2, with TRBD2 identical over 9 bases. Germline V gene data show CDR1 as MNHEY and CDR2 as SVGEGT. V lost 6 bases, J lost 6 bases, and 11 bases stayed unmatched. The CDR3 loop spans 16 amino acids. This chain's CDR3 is CASRRLPGLASGELFF. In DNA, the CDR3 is TGTGCCAGCAGAAGGCTTCCGGGACTAGCATCCGGGGAGCTGTTTTTT.

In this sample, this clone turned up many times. The CDR3 is CASSQGLGEKLFF. The DNA for the CDR3 is TGTGCCAGCAGCCAGGGTTTGGGTGAAAAACTGTTTTTT. The V and J genes are TRBV14 and TRBJ1-4; no clear D gene. From germline, CDR1 is SGHDN and CDR2 FVKESK. Trimming left V 3 bases short and J 7 bases short, with 9 bases between. The CDR3 totals 13 residues.

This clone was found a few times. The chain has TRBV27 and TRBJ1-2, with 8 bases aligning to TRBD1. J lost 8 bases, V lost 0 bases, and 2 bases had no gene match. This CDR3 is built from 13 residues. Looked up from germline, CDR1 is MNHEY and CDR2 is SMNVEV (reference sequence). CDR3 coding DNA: TGTGCCAGCAGTTTATCGGACAGGGTAGGCTACACCTTC. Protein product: CASSLSDRVGYTF.

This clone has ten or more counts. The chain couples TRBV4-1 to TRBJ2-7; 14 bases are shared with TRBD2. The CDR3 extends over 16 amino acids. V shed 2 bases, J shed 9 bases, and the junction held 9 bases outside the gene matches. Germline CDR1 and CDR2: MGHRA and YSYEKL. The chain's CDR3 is CASSQQPGLAGAVQYF. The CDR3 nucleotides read TGCGCCAGCAGCCAACAGCCGGGACTAGCGGGAGCAGTGCAGTACTTC.

The CDR3 is CSASGLAGAYEQYF. The CDR3 DNA follows: TGCAGTGCTAGTGGGCTAGCGGGAGCCTACGAGCAGTACTTC. The J gene is TRBJ2-7, the V gene TRBV20-1; 10 nucleotides line up with TRBD2. J lost 2 bases, V lost 3 bases, and 4 bases had no gene match. The germline CDR1 and CDR2 sequences are DFQATT and SNEGSKA (reference sequence). The CDR3 sequence is 14 residues long.